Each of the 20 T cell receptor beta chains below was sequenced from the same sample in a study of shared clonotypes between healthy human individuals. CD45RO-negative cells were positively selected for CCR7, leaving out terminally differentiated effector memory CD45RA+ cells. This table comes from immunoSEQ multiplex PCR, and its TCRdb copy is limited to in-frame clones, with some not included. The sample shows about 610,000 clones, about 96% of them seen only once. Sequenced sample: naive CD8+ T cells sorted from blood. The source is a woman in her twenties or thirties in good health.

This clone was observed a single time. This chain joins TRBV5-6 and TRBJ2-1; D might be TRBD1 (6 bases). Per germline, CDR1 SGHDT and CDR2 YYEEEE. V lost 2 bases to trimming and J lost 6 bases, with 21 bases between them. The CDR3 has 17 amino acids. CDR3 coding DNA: TGTGCCAGCAGCTTTTTATCAGGGGATGGGTGGGTCAATGAGCAGTTCTTC. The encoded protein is CASSFLSGDGWVNEQFF.

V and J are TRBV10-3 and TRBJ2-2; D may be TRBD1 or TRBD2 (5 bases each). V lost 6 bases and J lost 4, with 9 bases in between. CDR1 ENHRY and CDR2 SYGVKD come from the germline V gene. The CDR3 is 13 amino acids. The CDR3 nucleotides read TGTGCCATCAGGGGTGGGGGCACCGGGGAGCTGTTTTTT. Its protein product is CAIRGGGTGELFF.

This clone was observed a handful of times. DNA of the CDR3: TGTGCCAGCAGCCGGGGGTTGGGATTTGTTGGGGCCAACGTCCTGACTTTC. Translating it yields CASSRGLGFVGANVLTF. The chain recombines TRBV11-1 with TRBJ2-6; perhaps TRBD2 as D (6 bases). This CDR3 has 17 amino acids. Between the trimmed V and J ends, which lost 5 bases and 3 bases, there was a span of 17 bases. From germline, CDR1 is SGHAT and CDR2 FQDESV (reference sequence).

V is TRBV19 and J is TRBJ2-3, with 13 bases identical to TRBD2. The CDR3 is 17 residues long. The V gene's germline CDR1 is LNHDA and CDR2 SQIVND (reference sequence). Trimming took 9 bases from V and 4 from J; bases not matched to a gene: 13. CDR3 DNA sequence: TGTGCCAGCTCCTCCTTAGGGACTAGCGGGAAGGCAGATACGCAGTATTTT. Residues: CASSSLGTSGKADTQYF.

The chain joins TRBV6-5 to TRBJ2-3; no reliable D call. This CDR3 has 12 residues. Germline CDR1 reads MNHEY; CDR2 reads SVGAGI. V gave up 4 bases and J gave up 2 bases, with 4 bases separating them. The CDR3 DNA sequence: TGTGCCAGCAGTTCGAACACAGATACGCAGTATTTT. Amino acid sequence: CASSSNTDTQYF.

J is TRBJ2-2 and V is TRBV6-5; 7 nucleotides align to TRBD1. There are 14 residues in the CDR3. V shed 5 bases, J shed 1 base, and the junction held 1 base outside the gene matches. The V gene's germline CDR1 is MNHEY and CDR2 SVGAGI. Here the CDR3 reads CASSRQGNTGELFF. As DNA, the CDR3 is TGTGCCAGCAGTCGACAGGGGAACACCGGGGAGCTGTTTTTT.

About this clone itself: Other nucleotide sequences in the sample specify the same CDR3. The CDR3 sequence is CASSQPSYEQYF. The CDR3 DNA follows: TGTGCCAGTAGTCAGCCATCCTACGAGCAGTACTTC. V usage is TRBV19 and J usage is TRBJ2-7; no firm D call. Trimming left V 5 bases short and J 1 base short, with 6 bases between. Germline CDR1 LNHDA, CDR2 SQIVND (reference sequence). The CDR3 covers 12 residues.

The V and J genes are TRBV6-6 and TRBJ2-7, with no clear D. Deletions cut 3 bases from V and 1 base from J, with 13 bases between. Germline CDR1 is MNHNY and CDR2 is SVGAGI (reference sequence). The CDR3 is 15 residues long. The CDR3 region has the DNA TGTGCCAGCAGTTATTCATCCCTAGGATCCTACGAGCAGTACTTC. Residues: CASSYSSLGSYEQYF.

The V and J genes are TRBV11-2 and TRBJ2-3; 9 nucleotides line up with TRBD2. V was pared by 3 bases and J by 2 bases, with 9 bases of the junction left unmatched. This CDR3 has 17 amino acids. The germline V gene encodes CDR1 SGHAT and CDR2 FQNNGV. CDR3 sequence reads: CASSFGVAGDPTDTQYF. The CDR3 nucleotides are TGTGCCAGCAGCTTTGGCGTAGCGGGAGACCCCACAGATACGCAGTATTTT.

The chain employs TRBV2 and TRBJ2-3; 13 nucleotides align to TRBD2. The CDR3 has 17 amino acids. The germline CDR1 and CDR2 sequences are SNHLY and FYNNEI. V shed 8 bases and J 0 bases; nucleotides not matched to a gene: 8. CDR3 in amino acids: CASGGLAGVASTDTQYF. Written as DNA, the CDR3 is TGTGCCAGCGGAGGACTAGCGGGAGTCGCTAGCACAGATACGCAGTATTTT.

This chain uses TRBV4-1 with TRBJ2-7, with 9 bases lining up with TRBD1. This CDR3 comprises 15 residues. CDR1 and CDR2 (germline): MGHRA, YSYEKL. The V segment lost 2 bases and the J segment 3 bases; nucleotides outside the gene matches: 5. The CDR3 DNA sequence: TGCGCCAGCAGCCAAACCGGGACAGGGCTCTACGAGCAGTACTTC. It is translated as CASSQTGTGLYEQYF.

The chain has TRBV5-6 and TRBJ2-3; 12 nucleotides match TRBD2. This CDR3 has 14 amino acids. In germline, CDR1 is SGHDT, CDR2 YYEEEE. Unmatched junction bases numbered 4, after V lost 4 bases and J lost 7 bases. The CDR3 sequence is CASSPSGRVYTQYF. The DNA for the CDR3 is TGTGCCAGCAGCCCTAGCGGGAGGGTGTATACGCAGTATTTT.

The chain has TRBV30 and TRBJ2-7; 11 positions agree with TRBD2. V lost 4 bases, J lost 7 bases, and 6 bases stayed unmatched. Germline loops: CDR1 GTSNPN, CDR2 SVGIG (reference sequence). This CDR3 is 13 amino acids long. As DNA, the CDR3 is TGTGCCTGGAAACTAGCGGGAGCTCGGGAGCAGTACTTC. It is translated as CAWKLAGAREQYF. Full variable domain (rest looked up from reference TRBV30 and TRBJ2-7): SQTIHQWPATLVQPVGSPLSLECTVEGTSNPNLYWYRQAAGRGLQLLFYSVGIGQISSEVPQNLSASRPQDRQFILSSKKLLLSDSGFYLCAWKLAGAREQYFGPGTRLTVT.

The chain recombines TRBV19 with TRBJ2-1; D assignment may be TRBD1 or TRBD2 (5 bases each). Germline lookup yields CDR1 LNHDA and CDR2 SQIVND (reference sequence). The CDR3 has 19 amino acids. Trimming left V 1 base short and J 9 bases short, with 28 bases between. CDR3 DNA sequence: TGTGCCAGTAGTATAGCGGGACGCGGCCCCGAGAGTCCCCCAAGTGAGCAGTTCTTC. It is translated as CASSIAGRGPESPPSEQFF.

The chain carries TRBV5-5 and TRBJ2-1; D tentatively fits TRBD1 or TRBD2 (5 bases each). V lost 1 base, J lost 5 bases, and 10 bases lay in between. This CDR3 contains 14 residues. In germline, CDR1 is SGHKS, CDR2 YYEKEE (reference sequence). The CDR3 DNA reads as TGTGCCAGCAGCTTGTGGATGGGGGACAATGAGCAGTTCTTC. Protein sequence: CASSLWMGDNEQFF.

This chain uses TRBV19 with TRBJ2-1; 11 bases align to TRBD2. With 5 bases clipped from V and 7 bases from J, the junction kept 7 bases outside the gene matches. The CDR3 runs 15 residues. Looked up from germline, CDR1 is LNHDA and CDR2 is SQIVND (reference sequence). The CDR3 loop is CASSPIAGGGNEQFF. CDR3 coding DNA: TGTGCCAGTAGTCCGATAGCGGGAGGGGGTAATGAGCAGTTCTTC. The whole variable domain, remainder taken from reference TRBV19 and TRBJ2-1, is DGGITQSPKYLFRKEGQNVTLSCEQNLNHDAMYWYRQDPGQGLRLIYYSQIVNDFQKGDIAEGYSVSREKKESFPLTVTSAQKNPTAFYLCASSPIAGGGNEQFFGPGTRLTVL.

The CDR3 spells CASRPTLKAGELFF. In DNA form, the CDR3 reads TGTGCCAGCAGGCCCACCCTGAAGGCCGGGGAGCTGTTTTTT. This chain connects TRBV11-2 to TRBJ2-2; D gene uncertain. V shed 6 bases and J shed 6 bases, with 14 bases lying between them. The CDR3 covers 14 residues. Germline loops: CDR1 SGHAT, CDR2 FQNNGV.

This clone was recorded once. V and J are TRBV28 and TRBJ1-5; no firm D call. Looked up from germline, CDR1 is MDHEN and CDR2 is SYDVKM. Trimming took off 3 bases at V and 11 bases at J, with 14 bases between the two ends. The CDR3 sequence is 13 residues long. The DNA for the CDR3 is TGTGCCAGCAGTTTGGGCCCCGGGGTATCCCAGCATTTT. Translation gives CASSLGPGVSQHF.

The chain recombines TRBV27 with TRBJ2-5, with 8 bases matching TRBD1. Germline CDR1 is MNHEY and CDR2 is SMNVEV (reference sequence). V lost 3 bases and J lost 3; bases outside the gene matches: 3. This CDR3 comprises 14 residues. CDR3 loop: CASSFSTGEETQYF. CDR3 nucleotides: TGTGCCAGCAGTTTCTCGACAGGGGAAGAGACCCAGTACTTC.

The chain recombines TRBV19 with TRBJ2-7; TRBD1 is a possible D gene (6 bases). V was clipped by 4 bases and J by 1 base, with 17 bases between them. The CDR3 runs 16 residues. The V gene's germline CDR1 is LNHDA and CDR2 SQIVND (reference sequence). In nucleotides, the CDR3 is TGTGCCAGTAGTAAGGGGCGAGGACAGTCATCCTACGAGCAGTACTTC. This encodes CASSKGRGQSSYEQYF. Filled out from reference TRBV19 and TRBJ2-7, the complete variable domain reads DGGITQSPKYLFRKEGQNVTLSCEQNLNHDAMYWYRQDPGQGLRLIYYSQIVNDFQKGDIAEGYSVSREKKESFPLTVTSAQKNPTAFYLCASSKGRGQSSYEQYFGPGTRLTVT.